This TCR beta chain was sequenced for a study of cytomegalovirus exposure and HLA in healthy donors. At the level of the study: Approximately 77 million unique TCRs from HLA-typed donors were held in an early release of data.

At the time of sampling, donors were nominally healthy, though unrecorded immune exposures were likely. Study-level results: In a later analysis, TCR beta V- and J-gene trimming showed a link to a missense DCLRE1C variant. Per a prior analysis, the majority of TCR beta V segments were productive roughly 87% or roughly 30% of the time.

Per germline, CDR1 KGHSH and CDR2 LQKENI. V was pared by 3 bases and J by 2 bases, with 9 bases of the junction left unmatched. The CDR3 extends over 17 amino acids. Researchers ran the PCR with 60 Vbeta and 13 Jbeta primers. The data were produced by immunoSEQ multiplex PCR, yet TCRdb's version contains in-frame clones alone and is incomplete. This sample carries about 170,000 clones, around 82% of them seen once, and the ten largest clones take 0.38%. In the case of this clone: What it binds is unknown.

The rearrangement joins TRBV18 to TRBJ2-1; 8 nucleotides agree with TRBD2. The sequenced sample consisted of PBMCs. The sequence came from a boy younger than 10 in good health and CMV-seronegative. CDR3 in amino acids: CASSPSGGLGPYNEQFF. Written as DNA, the CDR3 is TGTGCCAGCTCACCTTCGGGAGGGTTAGGCCCCTACAATGAGCAGTTCTTC.